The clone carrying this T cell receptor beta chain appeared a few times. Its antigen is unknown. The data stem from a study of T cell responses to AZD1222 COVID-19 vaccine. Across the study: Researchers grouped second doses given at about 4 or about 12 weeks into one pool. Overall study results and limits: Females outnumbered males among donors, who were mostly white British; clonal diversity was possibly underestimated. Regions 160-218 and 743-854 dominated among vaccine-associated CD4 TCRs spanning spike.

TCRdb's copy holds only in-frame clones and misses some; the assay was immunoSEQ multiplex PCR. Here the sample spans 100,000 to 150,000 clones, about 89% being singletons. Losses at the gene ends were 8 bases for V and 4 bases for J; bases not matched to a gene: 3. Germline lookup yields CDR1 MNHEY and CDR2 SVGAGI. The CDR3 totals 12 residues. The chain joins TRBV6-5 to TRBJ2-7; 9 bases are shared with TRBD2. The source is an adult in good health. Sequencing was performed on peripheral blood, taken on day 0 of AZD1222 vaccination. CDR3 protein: CASRRGGYEQYF. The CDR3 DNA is TGTGCCAGCCGGCGGGGGGGATACGAGCAGTACTTC.